The 23 T cell receptor beta chains below were found in one sample sequenced in a study of cytotoxic CD8 clonotypes in ibrutinib-treated CLL. The table came from immunoSEQ multiplex PCR; TCRdb's copy has only in-frame clones and leaves some out. The table lists over 70,000 clones, around 84% of them singletons. This specimen consisted of PBMCs, obtained before ibrutinib treatment. These receptors were collected from a human donor with chronic lymphocytic leukemia.

The chain uses TRBV30 and TRBJ1-4; D is uncertain. The CDR3 is made up of 11 amino acids. CDR1 and CDR2 from the germline V gene are GTSNPN and SVGIG (reference sequence). Trimming removed 0 bases from V and 14 bases from J, with 10 bases in between. The CDR3 loop reads CAWSVGSPLFF. The CDR3 nucleotides are TGTGCCTGGAGTGTAGGTAGCCCGCTGTTTTTT.

The chain joins TRBV4-3 to TRBJ2-1; tentatively, D is TRBD2 (6 bases). Germline loops: CDR1 LGHNA, CDR2 YSLEER. The V end was cut by 4 bases, the J end by 2 bases, with 15 bases between. This CDR3 region has 16 residues. The CDR3 sequence: CASSPVWGVTYNEQFF. CDR3 nucleotide sequence: TGCGCCAGCAGCCCAGTATGGGGGGTTACCTACAATGAGCAGTTCTTC.

The chain joins TRBV7-2 to TRBJ2-7, with D maybe TRBD1 (6 bases). CDR1 and CDR2 from the germline V gene are SGHTA and FQGNSA. Trimming shortened V by 3 bases and J by 2 bases, and 14 bases separated the two germline ends. The CDR3 is 15 residues long. The CDR3 loop is CASSLMLDRPYEQYF. CDR3 DNA sequence: TGTGCCAGCAGCTTGATGCTGGACAGACCCTACGAGCAGTACTTC.

The chain combines TRBV5-4 with TRBJ1-2; D ambiguous. There are 14 residues in the CDR3. Germline V gene lookup returns CDR1 SGHNT and CDR2 YYREEE (reference sequence). Trimming stripped 0 bases from V and 8 bases from J, with 14 bases between. Here the CDR3 reads CASSLEAGVSGYTF. In DNA, the CDR3 is TGTGCCAGCAGCTTGGAGGCCGGGGTATCAGGCTACACCTTC.

This chain connects TRBV28 to TRBJ1-2; no clear D. CDR3 length equals 13 residues. Between the trimmed V and J ends, which lost 6 bases and 7 bases, there was a span of 15 bases. CDR1 MDHEN and CDR2 SYDVKM come from the germline V gene. The CDR3 region is CASRPVKHGGYTF. In nucleotides, the CDR3 is TGTGCCAGCAGACCCGTTAAGCACGGTGGCTACACCTTC.

The chain links TRBV11-3 to TRBJ2-7; tentatively, D is TRBD2 (6 bases). The germline V gene has CDR1 SGHNT and CDR2 YENEEA. CDR3 size: 13 residues. Trimming shortened V by 5 bases and J by 4 bases, and 12 bases separated the two germline ends. CDR3 sequence: CASSQGLLYEQYF. The CDR3 bases are TGTGCCAGCAGCCAGGGACTTTTATACGAGCAGTACTTC.

Comments on this clone: The junction departs from germline at one end; a sequencing error may be responsible. This sequence joins TRBV28 and TRBJ1-2, with 9 bases identical to TRBD1. CDR1 is MDHEN, CDR2 SYDVKM, per germline. The CDR3 covers 10 residues. Here the CDR3 reads CASSSRDREF. CDR3 coding DNA: TGTGCCAGCAGTTCCCGGGACAGGGAGTTC.

The rearrangement uses TRBV19 and TRBJ2-2; perhaps TRBD1 as D (5 bases). The CDR3 contains 14 residues. Germline CDR1 LNHDA, CDR2 SQIVND (reference sequence). V gave up 6 bases and J gave up 4 bases, with 12 bases separating them. The CDR3 DNA follows: TGTGCCAGTAGCCTAGTAAGGGGCACCGGGGAGCTGTTTTTT. It is translated as CASSLVRGTGELFF.

V gene TRBV27 combines with J gene TRBJ2-3, with 8 bases aligning to TRBD1. The CDR3 has 15 residues. Germline trimming cut 4 bases from V and 0 bases from J; bases unmatched to any gene: 3. In germline, CDR1 is MNHEY, CDR2 SMNVEV (reference sequence). The CDR3 protein is CASSWGQESTDTQYF. CDR3 in DNA: TGTGCCAGCAGTTGGGGACAGGAAAGCACAGATACGCAGTATTTT.

This chain connects TRBV30 to TRBJ2-2; D unclear. Germline V lookup: CDR1 GTSNPN, CDR2 SVGIG (reference sequence). This CDR3 comprises 13 residues. V shed 2 bases and J shed 6 bases, with 10 bases lying between them. The CDR3 coding sequence is TGTGCCTGGAGTAGGTTTTTTTCCGGGGAGCTGTTTTTT. This sequence encodes CAWSRFFSGELFF. Combining the CDR3 with reference TRBV30 and TRBJ2-2 gives the whole variable domain SQTIHQWPATLVQPVGSPLSLECTVEGTSNPNLYWYRQAAGRGLQLLFYSVGIGQISSEVPQNLSASRPQDRQFILSSKKLLLSDSGFYLCAWSRFFSGELFFGEGSRLTVL.

This clone has more than one count but fewer than ten. The J gene is TRBJ2-3, the V gene TRBV7-9; either TRBD1 or TRBD2 may supply D (6 bases each). V was cut by 7 bases and J by 0 bases, with 14 bases left in between. CDR3 length equals 15 residues. In germline, CDR1 is SEHNR, CDR2 FQNEAQ (reference sequence). DNA of the CDR3: TGTGCCAGCAAAAGGGGGGACTCTAGCACAGATACGCAGTATTTT. Translating it yields CASKRGDSSTDTQYF.

V usage is TRBV19 and J usage is TRBJ2-3, with D maybe TRBD2 (6 bases). There are 15 residues in the CDR3. The germline V and J ends were trimmed by 7 bases and 1 base, with 15 bases remaining between them. Germline V gene lookup returns CDR1 LNHDA and CDR2 SQIVND (reference sequence). Here the CDR3 DNA reads TGTGCCAGTACTAACCCGCAGCGGGGCACAGATACGCAGTATTTT. Protein sequence: CASTNPQRGTDTQYF.

This clone was found many times. The chain uses TRBV4-1 and TRBJ1-1, with TRBD1 matching 11 bases. This CDR3 is built from 15 residues. The germline V gene has CDR1 MGHRA and CDR2 YSYEKL. V was clipped by 3 bases and J by 5 bases; unmatched bases: 5. The CDR3: CASSQGQGGWTEAFF. Written as DNA, the CDR3 is TGCGCCAGCAGCCAGGGACAGGGGGGGTGGACTGAAGCTTTCTTT.

This chain uses TRBV18 with TRBJ1-3; D gene unclear. This CDR3 comprises 18 residues. The germline CDR1 and CDR2 sequences are KGHSH and LQKENI. Trimming left V 2 bases short and J 0 bases short, with 17 bases between. The CDR3: CASSPNPAGAISGNTIYF. The CDR3 region has the DNA TGTGCCAGCTCACCAAATCCGGCAGGCGCTATCTCTGGAAACACCATATATTTT.

For this clone: Relative to the germline gene, one junction end is altered; a read error may explain this. The chain couples TRBV7-7 to TRBJ2-2; the D gene is possibly TRBD2 (5 bases). The CDR3 is 15 residues long. Germline V gene lookup returns CDR1 SSHAT and CDR2 FNYEAQ (reference sequence). The CDR3 coding sequence is TGTGCTAGCAGCTTAGCGTCTGGTTACACCGGGGAGCTGTTTTTT. It yields the protein CASSLASGYTGELFF.

The chain has TRBV21-1 and TRBJ2-2. TRBV21-1 is listed as a pseudogene. The CDR3 is 13 amino acids. In nucleotides, the CDR3 is TGCGTTCTCGGTGGCAGTATTAGGAGGGAGCTGTTTTTT. Translating gives CVLGGSIRRELFF.

A few counts support this clone. The CDR3, as DNA: TGTGCCAGCATGGCGTTGTTGACTACCGGGGAGCTGTTTTTT. This sequence encodes CASMALLTTGELFF. V and J are TRBV28 and TRBJ2-2; D is unresolved. V was shortened by 7 bases and J by 5 bases, with 14 bases between the two germline ends. CDR1 MDHEN and CDR2 SYDVKM come from the germline V gene. The CDR3 is 14 residues long. The full variable domain, with the rest looked up from reference TRBV28 and TRBJ2-2, is DVKVTQSSRYLVKRTGEKVFLECVQDMDHENMFWYRQDPGLGLRLIYFSYDVKMKEKGDIPEGYSVSREKKERFSLILESASTNQTSMYLCASMALLTTGELFFGEGSRLTVL.

The CDR3 protein is CASSLSAKNIQYF. The DNA of the CDR3 is TGTGCCAGCAGCTTGAGTGCCAAAAACATTCAGTACTTC. V usage is TRBV7-9 and J usage is TRBJ2-4; D remains unclear. V lost 3 bases to trimming and J lost 1 base, with 4 bases between them. This CDR3 has 13 residues. Germline CDR1 SEHNR, CDR2 FQNEAQ (reference sequence).

The chain links TRBV4-2 to TRBJ1-2; 7 bases agree with TRBD1. The CDR3 runs 16 residues. J lost 2 bases, V lost 0 bases, and 6 bases had no gene match. The germline V gene encodes CDR1 LGHNA and CDR2 YNFKEQ. The CDR3 DNA reads as TGTGCCAGCAGCCAAGAACCGGGACAGAGGAACTATGGCTACACCTTC. Its translation is CASSQEPGQRNYGYTF.

The CDR3 sequence: CASSPRGTGRSYEQYF. The CDR3, as DNA: TGCGCCAGCAGCCCCCGAGGGACAGGGAGATCCTACGAGCAGTACTTC. The rearrangement links TRBV5-1 to TRBJ2-7; 9 bases are a match to TRBD1. Trimming took 4 bases from V and 1 from J; bases not matched to a gene: 9. Germline V lookup: CDR1 SGHRS, CDR2 YFSETQ. The CDR3 is 16 amino acids.

The chain couples TRBV28 to TRBJ2-7, with D maybe TRBD2 (7 bases). V was clipped by 4 bases and J by 7 bases, with 20 bases between them. The CDR3 loop spans 15 amino acids. CDR1 and CDR2 (germline): MDHEN, SYDVKM. The CDR3 region is CASSSPLGGLREQYF. CDR3 bases: TGTGCCAGCAGTTCCCCCCTGGGGGGGCTAAGGGAGCAGTACTTC. The full variable domain, with the rest looked up from reference TRBV28 and TRBJ2-7, is DVKVTQSSRYLVKRTGEKVFLECVQDMDHENMFWYRQDPGLGLRLIYFSYDVKMKEKGDIPEGYSVSREKKERFSLILESASTNQTSMYLCASSSPLGGLREQYFGPGTRLTVT.

This clone came up a few times. The chain uses TRBV9 and TRBJ1-3; the D gene is possibly TRBD1 (5 bases). Germline CDR1 and CDR2: SGDLS and YYNGEE. With 0 bases removed from V and 5 bases from J, the gap between germline ends came to 9 bases. This CDR3 is 14 amino acids long. The DNA of the CDR3 is TGTGCCAGCAGCGTAGCCCCAGGGAGAAACACCATATATTTT. This gives the protein CASSVAPGRNTIYF.

The chain couples TRBV11-3 to TRBJ2-7; TRBD1 might be the D (6 bases). Germline assignment: CDR1 SGHNT and CDR2 YENEEA. The V gene lost 4 bases and the J gene lost 0 bases, with 13 bases spanning the gap. CDR3 size: 15 residues. The chain's CDR3 is CASSYRTVSSYEQYF. The DNA of the CDR3 is TGTGCCAGCAGCTACCGGACAGTAAGCTCCTACGAGCAGTACTTC.